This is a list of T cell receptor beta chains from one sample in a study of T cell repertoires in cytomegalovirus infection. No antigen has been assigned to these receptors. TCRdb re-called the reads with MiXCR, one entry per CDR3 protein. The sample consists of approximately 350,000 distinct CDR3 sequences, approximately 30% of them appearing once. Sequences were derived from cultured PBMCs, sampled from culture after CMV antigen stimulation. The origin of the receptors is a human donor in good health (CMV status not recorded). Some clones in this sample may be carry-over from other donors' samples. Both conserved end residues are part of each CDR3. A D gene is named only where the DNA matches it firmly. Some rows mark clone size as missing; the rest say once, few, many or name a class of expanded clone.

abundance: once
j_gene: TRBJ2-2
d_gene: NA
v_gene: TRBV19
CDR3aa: CASSRTGGGRTGELFF
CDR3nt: TGTGCCAGCTCGAGGACTGGTGGCGGAAGAACCGGGGAGCTGTTTTTT

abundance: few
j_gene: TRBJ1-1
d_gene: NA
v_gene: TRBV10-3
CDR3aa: CAISEATGKNTEAFF
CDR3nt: TGTGCCATCAGTGAGGCCACGGGAAAGAACACTGAAGCTTTCTTT

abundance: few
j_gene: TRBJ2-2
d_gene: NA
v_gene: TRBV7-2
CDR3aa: CASSEATNTGELFF
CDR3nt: TGTGCCAGCAGCGAAGCGACGAACACCGGGGAGCTGTTTTTT

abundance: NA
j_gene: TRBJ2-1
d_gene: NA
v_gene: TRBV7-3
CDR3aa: CASSPRALAFSYNEQFF
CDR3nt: TGTGCCAGCAGCCCGAGGGCGCTAGCGTTCTCCTACAATGAGCAGTTCTTC

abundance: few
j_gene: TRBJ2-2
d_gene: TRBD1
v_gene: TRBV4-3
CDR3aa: CASSQNPGTGVGELFF
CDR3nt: TGCGCCAGCAGCCAGAACCCCGGGACAGGGGTCGGGGAGCTGTTTTTT

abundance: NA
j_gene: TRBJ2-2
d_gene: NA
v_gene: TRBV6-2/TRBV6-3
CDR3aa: CASSKTGSTGELFF
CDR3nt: TGTGCCAGCAGTAAGACAGGCAGTACCGGGGAGCTGTTTTTT

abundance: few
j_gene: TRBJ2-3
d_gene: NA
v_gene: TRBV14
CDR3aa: CASSQVPVFGDTQYF
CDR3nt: TGTGCCAGCAGCCAAGTCCCGGTGTTCGGAGATACGCAGTATTTT

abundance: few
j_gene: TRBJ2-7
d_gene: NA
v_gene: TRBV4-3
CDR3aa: CASSQDRPYEQYF
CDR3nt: TGCGCCAGCAGCCAAGATCGGCCCTACGAGCAGTACTTC

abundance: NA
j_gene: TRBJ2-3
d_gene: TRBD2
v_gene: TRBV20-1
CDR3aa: CSASPTSGRAADTQYF
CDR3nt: TGCAGTGCTTCCCCGACTAGCGGGAGGGCCGCAGATACGCAGTATTTT

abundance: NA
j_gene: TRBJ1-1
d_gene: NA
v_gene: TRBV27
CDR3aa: CASSLGLHTEAFF
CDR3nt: TGTGCCAGCAGTTTAGGACTACACACTGAAGCTTTCTTT

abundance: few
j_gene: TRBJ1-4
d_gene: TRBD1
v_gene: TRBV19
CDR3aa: CASRGTGNEKLFF
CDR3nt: TGTGCCAGTAGGGGGACAGGGAATGAAAAACTGTTTTTT

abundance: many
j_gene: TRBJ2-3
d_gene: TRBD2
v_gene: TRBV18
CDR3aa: CASSPLVAGGGETTQYF
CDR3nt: TGTGCCAGCTCACCACTGGTAGCGGGCGGTGGCGAGACGACGCAGTATTTT

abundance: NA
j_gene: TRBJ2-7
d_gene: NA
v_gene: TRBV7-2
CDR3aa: CASSWESGPYEQYF
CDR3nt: TGTGCCAGCAGCTGGGAGAGCGGGCCCTACGAGCAGTACTTC

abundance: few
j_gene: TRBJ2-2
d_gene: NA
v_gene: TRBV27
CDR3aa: CASSSVPRELFF
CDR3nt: TGTGCCAGCAGTTCGGTCCCCAGGGAGCTGTTTTTT

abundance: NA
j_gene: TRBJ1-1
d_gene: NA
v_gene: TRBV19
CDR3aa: CASSIKVGGGTEAFF
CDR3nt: TGTGCCAGTAGTATTAAGGTGGGAGGCGGCACTGAAGCTTTCTTT

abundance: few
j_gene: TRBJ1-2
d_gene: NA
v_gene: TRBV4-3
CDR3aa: CASSQALPDRSNYGYTF
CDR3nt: TGCGCCAGCAGCCAAGCCCTACCAGACAGATCTAACTATGGCTACACCTTC

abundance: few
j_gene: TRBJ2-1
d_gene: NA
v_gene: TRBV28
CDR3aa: CASSIGPPEGSYNEQFF
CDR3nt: TGTGCCAGCAGCATCGGGCCACCAGAGGGGTCCTACAATGAGCAGTTCTTC

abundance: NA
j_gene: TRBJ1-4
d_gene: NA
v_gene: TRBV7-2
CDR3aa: CASGHANEKLFF
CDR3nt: TGTGCCAGCGGCCATGCAAATGAAAAACTGTTTTTT

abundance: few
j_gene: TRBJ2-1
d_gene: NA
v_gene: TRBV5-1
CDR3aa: CASSLAGGLNNEQFF
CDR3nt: TGCGCCAGCAGCTTGGCCGGGGGACTGAACAATGAGCAGTTCTTC

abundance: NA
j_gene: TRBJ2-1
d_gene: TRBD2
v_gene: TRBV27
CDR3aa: CASSSGTSGWSYNEQFF
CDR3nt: TGTGCCAGCAGTTCCGGGACTAGCGGGTGGTCCTACAATGAGCAGTTCTTC

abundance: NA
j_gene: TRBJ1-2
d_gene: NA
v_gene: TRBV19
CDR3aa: CASSPPQGRNYGYTF
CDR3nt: TGTGCCAGTAGCCCCCCGCAGGGAAGGAACTATGGCTACACCTTC

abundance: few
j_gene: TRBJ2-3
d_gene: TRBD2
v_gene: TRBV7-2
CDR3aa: CASSISGNPDTQYF
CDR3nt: TGTGCCAGCAGCATTAGCGGGAACCCAGATACGCAGTATTTT

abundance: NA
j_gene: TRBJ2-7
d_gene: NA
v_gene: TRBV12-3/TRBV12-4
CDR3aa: CASRPIGSSYEQYF
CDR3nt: TGTGCCAGCAGACCCATTGGGTCCTCCTACGAGCAGTACTTC

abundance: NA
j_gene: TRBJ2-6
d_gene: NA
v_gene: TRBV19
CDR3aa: CASRETGGANVLTF
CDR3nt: TGTGCCAGCAGGGAGACTGGTGGGGCCAACGTCCTGACTTTC

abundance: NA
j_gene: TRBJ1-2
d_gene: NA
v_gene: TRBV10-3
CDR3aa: CAISSDGPYGYTF
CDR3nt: TGTGCCATCAGCTCTGACGGACCCTATGGCTACACCTTC

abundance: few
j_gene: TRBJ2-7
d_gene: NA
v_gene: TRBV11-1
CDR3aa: CASSFSRPAREQYF
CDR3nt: TGTGCCAGCAGCTTTTCGCGGCCCGCCCGCGAGCAGTACTTC

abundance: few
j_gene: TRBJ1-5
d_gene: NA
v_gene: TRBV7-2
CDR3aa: CASSLPPRGSQPQHF
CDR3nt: TGTGCCAGCAGCTTACCCCCTCGGGGGTCTCAGCCCCAGCATTTT

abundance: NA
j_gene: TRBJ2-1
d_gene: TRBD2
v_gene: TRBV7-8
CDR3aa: CASLGLAGNEQFF
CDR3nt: TGTGCCAGCCTGGGGCTAGCGGGCAATGAGCAGTTCTTC

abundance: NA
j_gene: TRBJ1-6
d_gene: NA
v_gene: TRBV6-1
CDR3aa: CASSHRVGSYNSPLHF
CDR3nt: TGTGCCAGCAGTCACAGGGTGGGCTCCTATAATTCACCCCTCCACTTT

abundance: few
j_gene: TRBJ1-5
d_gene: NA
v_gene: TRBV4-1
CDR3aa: CASSQVSGRVSNQPQHF
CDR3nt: TGCGCCAGCAGCCAAGTTTCAGGGCGGGTTAGCAATCAGCCCCAGCATTTT

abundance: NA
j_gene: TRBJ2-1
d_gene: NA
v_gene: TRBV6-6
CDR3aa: CASSYSSKEAGFF
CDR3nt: TGTGCCAGCAGTTACTCGTCCAAGGAAGCAGGGTTCTTC

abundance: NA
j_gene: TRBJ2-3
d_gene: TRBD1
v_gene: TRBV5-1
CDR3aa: CASSLGQGTPDTQYF
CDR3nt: TGCGCCAGCAGCTTGGGACAGGGAACCCCAGATACGCAGTATTTT

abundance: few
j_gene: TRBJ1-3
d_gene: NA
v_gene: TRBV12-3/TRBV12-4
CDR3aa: CASSLWRLGNTIYF
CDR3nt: TGTGCCAGCAGCTTATGGCGTTTGGGCAACACCATATATTTT

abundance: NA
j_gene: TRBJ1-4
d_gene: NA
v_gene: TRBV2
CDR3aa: CASSRRATNEKLFF
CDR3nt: TGTGCCAGCAGTCGGAGGGCAACTAATGAAAAACTGTTTTTT

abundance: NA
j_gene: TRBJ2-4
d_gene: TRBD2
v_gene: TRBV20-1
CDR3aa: CSAKTGLAGPSSQNIQYF
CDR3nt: TGCAGTGCCAAGACTGGACTAGCGGGCCCTAGTAGCCAAAACATTCAGTACTTC

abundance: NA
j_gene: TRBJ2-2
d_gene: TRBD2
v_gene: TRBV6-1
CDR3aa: CASSELSGRNTGELFF
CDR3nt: TGTGCCAGCAGTGAACTTAGCGGGAGAAACACCGGGGAGCTGTTTTTT

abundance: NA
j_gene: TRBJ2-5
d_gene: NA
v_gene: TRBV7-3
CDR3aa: CASSLTGHLQETQYF
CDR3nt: TGTGCCAGCAGCTTAACTGGGCATCTACAAGAGACCCAGTACTTC

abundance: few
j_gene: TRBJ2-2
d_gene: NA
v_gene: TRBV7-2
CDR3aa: CASSLNGRGNTGELFF
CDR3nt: TGTGCCAGCAGCTTAAATGGGCGGGGGAACACCGGGGAGCTGTTTTTT

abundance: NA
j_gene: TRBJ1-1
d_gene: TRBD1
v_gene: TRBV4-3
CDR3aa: CASSQTSTGGTEAFF
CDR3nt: TGCGCCAGCAGCCAGACTTCTACAGGGGGGACTGAAGCTTTCTTT

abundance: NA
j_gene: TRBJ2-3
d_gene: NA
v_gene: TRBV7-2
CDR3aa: CASSRDRYTDTQYF
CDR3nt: TGTGCCAGCAGCCGCGACAGGTACACAGATACGCAGTATTTT

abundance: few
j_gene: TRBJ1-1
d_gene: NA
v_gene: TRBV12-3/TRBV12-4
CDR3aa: CASTLMVVRTEAFF
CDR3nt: TGTGCCAGCACTTTAATGGTTGTCCGCACTGAAGCTTTCTTT

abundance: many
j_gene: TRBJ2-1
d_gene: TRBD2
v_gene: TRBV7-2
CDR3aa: CASSLVMAGVAYNEQFF
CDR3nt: TGTGCCAGCAGCTTAGTCATGGCGGGGGTAGCCTACAATGAGCAGTTCTTC

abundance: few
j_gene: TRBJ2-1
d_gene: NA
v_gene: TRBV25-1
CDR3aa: CASSEAGAHSYNEQFF
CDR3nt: TGTGCCAGCAGTGAGGCCGGGGCCCACTCCTACAATGAGCAGTTCTTC

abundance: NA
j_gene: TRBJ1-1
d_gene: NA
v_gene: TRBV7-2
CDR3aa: CASSPSRGQDTEAFF
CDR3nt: TGTGCCAGCAGCCCGTCCCGGGGTCAGGACACTGAAGCTTTCTTT

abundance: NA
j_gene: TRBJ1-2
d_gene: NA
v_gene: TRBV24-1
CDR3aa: CATSEGGRGYTF
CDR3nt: TGTGCCACCAGTGAAGGGGGACGTGGCTACACCTTC

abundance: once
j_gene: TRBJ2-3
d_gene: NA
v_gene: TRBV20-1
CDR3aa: CSAREHPADTQYF
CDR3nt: TGCAGTGCTAGAGAGCACCCGGCCGATACGCAGTATTTT

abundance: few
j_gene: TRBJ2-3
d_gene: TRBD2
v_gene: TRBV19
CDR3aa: CASTKAGGTDTQYF
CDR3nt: TGTGCCAGTACCAAAGCGGGAGGCACAGATACGCAGTATTTT

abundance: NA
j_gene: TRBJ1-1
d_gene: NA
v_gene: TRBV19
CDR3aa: CASSTGWVPLNTEAFF
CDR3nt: TGTGCCAGTAGTACAGGGTGGGTCCCGTTGAACACTGAAGCTTTCTTT

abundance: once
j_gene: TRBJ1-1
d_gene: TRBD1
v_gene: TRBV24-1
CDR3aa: CATSDSGTGVPTEAFF
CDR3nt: TGTGCCACCAGTGACTCCGGGACAGGGGTCCCCACTGAAGCTTTCTTT